These 27 T cell receptor beta chains came from one sample sequenced in a study of cytomegalovirus exposure and HLA in healthy donors. PCR used 60 Vbeta primers and 13 Jbeta primers. Sequenced by immunoSEQ multiplex PCR; TCRdb stores in-frame clones only, minus some. Of around 160,000 clones in the sample, around 85% were seen once. Sequencing used PBMCs. These receptors were obtained from a man younger than 30 in good health and CMV-seropositive.

V usage is TRBV25-1 and J usage is TRBJ2-3; D not resolved. The CDR3 is 14 residues long. V was clipped by 5 bases and J by 6 bases, with 15 bases between them. CDR1 is MGHDK, CDR2 SYGVNS, per germline. The CDR3 DNA reads TGTGCCAGCAGTTCCAGTCTCGTCCCTGATACGCAGTATTTT. Protein: CASSSSLVPDTQYF.

J is TRBJ2-7 and V is TRBV6-1; 8 bases are a match to TRBD1. V was clipped by 6 bases and J by 0 bases; unmatched bases: 4. Germline V gene sequence: CDR1 MNHNS, CDR2 SASEGT. The CDR3 contains 14 residues. DNA for the CDR3: TGTGCCAGCAGAAGGACAGGGAGCTCCTACGAGCAGTACTTC. This sequence encodes CASRRTGSSYEQYF.

CDR3: CASSSRLAGGTDTQYF. The CDR3 DNA reads TGCGCCAGCAGCTCGAGACTAGCGGGGGGTACAGATACGCAGTATTTT. The chain recombines TRBV5-1 with TRBJ2-3; TRBD2 aligns across 13 bases. The CDR3 extends over 16 amino acids. V was pared by 3 bases and J by 3 bases, with 4 bases of the junction left unmatched. CDR1 is SGHRS and CDR2 is YFSETQ in the germline V gene.

The J gene is TRBJ1-1, the V gene TRBV18, with 7 nucleotides matching TRBD1. The germline CDR1 and CDR2 sequences are KGHSH and LQKENI. Trimming took 4 bases from V and 5 from J; bases not matched to a gene: 1. The CDR3 loop spans 12 amino acids. The CDR3 region is CASSLDRTEAFF. DNA for the CDR3: TGTGCCAGCTCACTGGACAGGACTGAAGCTTTCTTT. The full variable domain, rest sourced from reference TRBV18 and TRBJ1-1, is NAGVMQNPRHLVRRRGQEARLRCSPMKGHSHVYWYRQLPEEGLKFMVYLQKENIIDESGMPKERFSAEFPKEGPSILRIQQVVRGDSAAYFCASSLDRTEAFFGQGTRLTVV.

This chain joins TRBV18 and TRBJ2-1, with D unclear. Germline V gene lookup returns CDR1 KGHSH and CDR2 LQKENI. The CDR3 runs to 13 residues. The ends were cut back, 3 bases at V and 13 bases at J, with 16 bases in the middle. The CDR3 nucleotides read TGTGCCAGCTCACCTTGGGCCAGCACCGGTCAGTTCTTC. Its protein is CASSPWASTGQFF.

This clone has only one observation. The chain recombines TRBV7-3 with TRBJ2-7; 7 nucleotides match TRBD1. Trimming took 5 bases from V and 0 from J; bases not matched to a gene: 10. Germline CDR1 and CDR2: SGHTA and FQGTGA. The CDR3 totals 16 residues. For the CDR3, the DNA is TGTGCCAGCAGCCCCGACTCCGGGACAGCCTCCTACGAGCAGTACTTC. Protein: CASSPDSGTASYEQYF.

V and J are TRBV29-1 and TRBJ2-1; unclear D gene. V was pared by 8 bases and J by 2 bases, with 13 bases between. Germline values: CDR1 SQVTM, CDR2 ANQGSEA. The CDR3 runs 13 residues. This CDR3 is CSTQIATYNEQFF. CDR3 nucleotides: TGCAGCACCCAGATAGCTACCTACAATGAGCAGTTCTTC.

This clone was picked up one time. The V call is TRBV9, the J call TRBJ2-1, with a tentative D call TRBD1 (6 bases). Germline assignment: CDR1 SGDLS and CDR2 YYNGEE. V was clipped by 4 bases and J by 11 bases, with 22 bases between them. This CDR3 region has 15 residues. The CDR3 nucleotides are TGTGCCAGCAGCCCAAGGACAGTAGCTAGCAGTAAGCAGTTCTTC. This encodes CASSPRTVASSKQFF.

This chain joins TRBV7-3 and TRBJ2-1; 13 nucleotides match TRBD2. CDR1 is SGHTA, CDR2 FQGTGA, per germline. V lost 1 base and J lost 9; bases outside the gene matches: 24. The CDR3 contains 22 residues. Here the CDR3 DNA reads TGTGCCAGCAGCTTAATTGGGATGGACTTGACTAGCGGGGGGACACCACAGGGTGAGCAGTTCTTC. Translated, it gives CASSLIGMDLTSGGTPQGEQFF. Based on the CDR3 plus reference TRBV7-3 and TRBJ2-1, the full variable domain is GAGVSQTPSNKVTEKGKYVELRCDPISGHTALYWYRQSLGQGPEFLIYFQGTGAADDSGLPNDRFFAVRPEGSVSTLKIQRTERGDSAVYLCASSLIGMDLTSGGTPQGEQFFGPGTRLTVL.

The chain recombines TRBV7-6 with TRBJ2-7; a possible D gene is TRBD1 (5 bases). The V end lost 2 bases, the J end lost 1 base, and 15 bases lay between the germline ends. The germline gives CDR1 SGHVS, CDR2 FNYEAQ. The CDR3 totals 16 residues. CDR3 bases: TGTGCCAGCAGCTTATCCCAGGGTGTAAAATCCTACGAGCAGTACTTC. Its protein product is CASSLSQGVKSYEQYF.

The count of this clone is one. V and J are TRBV5-6 and TRBJ2-6; a possible D gene is TRBD1 (5 bases). V lost 4 bases, J lost 0 bases, and 20 bases lay in between. Germline V gene lookup returns CDR1 SGHDT and CDR2 YYEEEE. The CDR3 runs 19 residues. CDR3: CASSPAGYRTFSGANVLTF. In DNA, the CDR3 is TGTGCCAGCAGCCCTGCAGGGTACAGGACCTTCTCTGGGGCCAACGTCCTGACTTTC. The full variable domain, its missing parts supplied by reference TRBV5-6 and TRBJ2-6, is DAGVTQSPTHLIKTRGQQVTLRCSPKSGHDTVSWYQQALGQGPQFIFQYYEEEERQRGNFPDRFSGHQFPNYSSELNVNALLLGDSALYLCASSPAGYRTFSGANVLTFGAGSRLTVL.

The chain uses TRBV7-8 and TRBJ2-2, with D maybe TRBD2 (5 bases). Germline V CDR1 and CDR2: SGHVS, FQNEAQ. This CDR3 comprises 14 residues. The V and J ends lost 5 bases and 6 bases respectively, with 13 bases between them. The CDR3 region has the DNA TGTGCCAGCAGCCTAAACGAACTAGCCGGGGAGCTGTTTTTT. Encoded protein: CASSLNELAGELFF. Together with reference TRBV7-8 and TRBJ2-2, the CDR3 gives the full variable domain: GAGVSQSPRYKVAKRGQDVALRCDPISGHVSLFWYQQALGQGPEFLTYFQNEAQLDKSGLPSDRFFAERPEGSVSTLKIQRTQQEDSAVYLCASSLNELAGELFFGEGSRLTVL.

The chain is built from TRBV15 and TRBJ1-4; D possibly corresponds to TRBD1 (6 bases). Germline CDR1 reads LNHNV; CDR2 reads YYDKDF (reference sequence). V gave up 5 bases and J gave up 7 bases, with 20 bases separating them. The CDR3 covers 16 residues. The CDR3 nucleotides read TGTGCCACCAGCTCCTTCGTCGGGGGGCGGTTTGAAAAACTGTTTTTT. This gives the protein CATSSFVGGRFEKLFF. Together with reference TRBV15 and TRBJ1-4, the CDR3 gives the full variable domain: DAMVIQNPRYQVTQFGKPVTLSCSQTLNHNVMYWYQQKSSQAPKLLFHYYDKDFNNEADTPDNFQSRRPNTSFCFLDIRSPGLGDTAMYLCATSSFVGGRFEKLFFGSGTQLSVL.

V gene TRBV6-6 combines with J gene TRBJ1-1; D is uncertain. Trimming shortened V by 0 bases and J by 1 base, and 9 bases separated the two germline ends. Germline loops: CDR1 MNHNY, CDR2 SVGAGI (reference sequence). CDR3 size: 15 residues. CDR3 in amino acids: CASSYSDLWNTEAFF. For the CDR3, the DNA is TGTGCCAGCAGTTACTCGGACTTATGGAACACTGAAGCTTTCTTT.

V usage is TRBV7-2 and J usage is TRBJ2-6; 8 bases match TRBD1. Germline assignment: CDR1 SGHTA and CDR2 FQGNSA. V lost 4 bases, J lost 3 bases, and 11 bases stayed unmatched. This CDR3 contains 18 residues. The CDR3 reads CASSSRTGIIDGANVLTF. CDR3 DNA: TGTGCCAGCAGCTCCCGGACAGGGATAATCGATGGGGCCAACGTCCTGACTTTC. Supplemented by reference TRBV7-2 and TRBJ2-6, the full variable domain reads GAGVSQSPSNKVTEKGKDVELRCDPISGHTALYWYRQSLGQGLEFLIYFQGNSAPDKSGLPSDRFSAERTGGSVSTLTIQRTQQEDSAVYLCASSSRTGIIDGANVLTFGAGSRLTVL.

The CDR3 sequence: CASSLWTSGASTDTQYF. The CDR3, as DNA: TGTGCCAGCAGCTTATGGACTAGCGGGGCTAGCACAGATACGCAGTATTTT. The chain links TRBV11-2 to TRBJ2-3; TRBD2 matches at 12 bases. Germline V gene sequence: CDR1 SGHAT, CDR2 FQNNGV. The CDR3 has 17 amino acids. The J segment lost 0 bases and the V segment lost 2 bases, leaving 3 bases of the junction unmatched.

The chain links TRBV4-1 to TRBJ2-2, with D hard to call. V was clipped by 4 bases and J by 5 bases, with 11 bases between them. Germline-derived CDR1 and CDR2 are MGHRA and YSYEKL. The CDR3 totals 14 residues. The CDR3, as DNA: TGCGCCAGCAGCCCTATCCTCAGGACCGGGGAGCTGTTTTTT. This encodes CASSPILRTGELFF.

As to this clone: One end of the junction does not line up with germline, which may come from a read error. The chain couples TRBV20-1 to TRBJ1-1; D is unclear. CDR1 is DFQATT and CDR2 is SNEGSKA in the germline V gene (reference sequence). This CDR3 region has 10 residues. The CDR3 nucleotides are TGCAGTGCACCAGACACCGAAGCTTTCTTT. Its translation: CSAPDTEAFF.

V is TRBV6-1 and J is TRBJ2-5, with 7 bases lining up with TRBD1. With 5 bases clipped from V and 0 bases from J, the junction kept 3 bases outside the gene matches. The CDR3 totals 14 residues. Germline V gene data show CDR1 as MNHNS and CDR2 as SASEGT. CDR3 DNA: TGTGCCAGCAGTCCTGGGACAGACCAAGAGACCCAGTACTTC. It yields the protein CASSPGTDQETQYF.

The rearrangement joins TRBV11-2 to TRBJ2-4, with TRBD2 identical over 11 bases. Trimming removed 4 bases from V and 2 bases from J; junction bases left unmatched: 4. This CDR3 has 16 amino acids. The germline V gene encodes CDR1 SGHAT and CDR2 FQNNGV. As DNA, the CDR3 is TGTGCCAGCAGCTCTACTAGCGGGGGACCCAAAAACATTCAGTACTTC. Protein: CASSSTSGGPKNIQYF.

The gene calls are TRBV5-1 and TRBJ1-2, with D perhaps TRBD1 (6 bases). The CDR3 runs 17 residues. The germline V gene encodes CDR1 SGHRS and CDR2 YFSETQ. Trimming shortened V by 4 bases and J by 3 bases, and 22 bases separated the two germline ends. The CDR3 DNA reads TGCGCCAGCAGCATCCCGGGGAGCAGGGGACCTTACTATGGCTACACCTTC. This translates into CASSIPGSRGPYYGYTF. Variable domain in full (rest from reference TRBV5-1 and TRBJ1-2): KAGVTQTPRYLIKTRGQQVTLSCSPISGHRSVSWYQQTPGQGLQFLFEYFSETQRNKGNFPGRFSGRQFSNSRSEMNVSTLELGDSALYLCASSIPGSRGPYYGYTFGSGTRLTVV.

The J gene is TRBJ2-1, the V gene TRBV12-5; 7 nucleotides agree with TRBD1. The germline V gene encodes CDR1 LGHNT and CDR2 FRNRAP. Germline trimming cut 2 bases from V and 7 bases from J; bases unmatched to any gene: 5. This CDR3 is built from 14 residues. CDR3 amino acids: CASGLSTGVNEQFF. In DNA, the CDR3 is TGTGCTAGTGGTTTGTCAACAGGGGTAAATGAGCAGTTCTTC.

CDR3 sequence reads: CASSATGVRTNEKLFF. CDR3 sequence (DNA): TGTGCCAGCAGCGCCACAGGGGTGAGGACTAATGAAAAACTGTTTTTT. The gene calls are TRBV2 and TRBJ1-4; 7 bases agree with TRBD1. Germline V CDR1 and CDR2: SNHLY, FYNNEI. The CDR3 loop spans 16 amino acids. V lost 6 bases and J lost 2; bases outside the gene matches: 9.

This chain links TRBV5-1 with TRBJ1-1; 8 positions match TRBD1. The CDR3 sequence is 15 residues long. Looked up from germline, CDR1 is SGHRS and CDR2 is YFSETQ. J was trimmed by 1 base and V by 4 bases; bases with no gene match: 6. CDR3 in DNA: TGCGCCAGCAGCCATCGGACAGGGACGAACACTGAAGCTTTCTTT. This encodes CASSHRTGTNTEAFF.

This clone was counted only a few times. The genes are TRBV5-5 and TRBJ2-7, with 8 bases fitting TRBD1. After removal of 3 bases from V and 6 bases from J, the junction contained 8 bases not matched to a gene. The CDR3 spans 14 residues. CDR1 and CDR2 from the germline V gene are SGHKS and YYEKEE (reference sequence). CDR3 protein: CASSSWTGSIEQYF. The CDR3 DNA sequence: TGTGCCAGCAGCTCTTGGACAGGGAGTATCGAGCAGTACTTC.

Note on this clone: One end of the junction fails to match germline, which may point to a read error. This sequence joins TRBV7-9 and TRBJ1-2; TRBD1 is a possible D gene (6 bases). The CDR3 has 13 residues. From germline, CDR1 is SEHNR and CDR2 FQNEAQ (reference sequence). CDR3 loop: CSSSLGEGDGYTF. CDR3 bases: TGTTCCAGCAGCCTGGGGGAGGGGGATGGCTACACCTTC.

This clone has only a few counts. The chain combines TRBV5-6 with TRBJ2-7, with D possibly being TRBD2 (5 bases). The CDR3 totals 14 residues. Per germline, CDR1 SGHDT and CDR2 YYEEEE. Trimming removed 3 bases from V and 2 bases from J, with 12 bases in between. CDR3 in amino acids: CASSSVGLTYEQYF. The DNA for the CDR3 is TGTGCCAGCAGCTCGGTCGGACTCACCTACGAGCAGTACTTC.